A selection of T cell receptor beta chains follows, all from one sample in a study of blood T cell repertoires in COVID-19. Sequencing used immunoSEQ multiplex PCR; TCRdb keeps in-frame clones, though not all of them. The sample carries roughly 54,000 clones, over 90% recorded once. Sequencing was done on a sample of peripheral blood. The receptors shown here come from a man aged 45-65 years with acute or convalescent COVID-19. CDR3s include the opening cysteine and the closing phenylalanine or tryptophan. Each record gives: J gene, V gene, clone size, D gene, CDR3 protein, CDR3 DNA. A D gene is named only where the DNA matches it firmly. The size of a clone is reported for some rows only, either as once, few or many, or as a class for expanded clones.

TRBJ1-6	TRBV19	.	TRBD1	CASSNGQGAINSPLHF	TGTGCCAGTAGTAACGGCCAGGGGGCGATTAATTCACCCCTCCACTTT
TRBJ1-2	TRBV18	.	.	CASSPERSGYTF	TGTGCCAGCTCACCAGAGAGATCAGGCTACACCTTC
TRBJ2-1	TRBV5-4	.	TRBD2	CASSAGLDYNEQFF	TGTGCCAGCAGCGCGGGACTAGATTACAATGAGCAGTTCTTC
TRBJ2-5	TRBV5-1	.	.	CASSWGDSRGETQYF	TGCGCCAGCAGCTGGGGGGACTCCCGGGGGGAGACCCAGTACTTC
TRBJ2-7	TRBV10-2	.	TRBD2	CASSGPGTSGTWQYF	TGCGCCAGCAGTGGGCCGGGGACTAGCGGGACTTGGCAGTACTTC
TRBJ1-5	TRBV2	.	TRBD1	CASKSRDSYNQPQHF	TGTGCCAGCAAGAGCCGGGACAGTTACAATCAGCCCCAGCATTTT
TRBJ2-3	TRBV24-1	few	.	CATEGRSSVDTQYF	TGTGCCACCGAGGGCAGATCATCGGTAGATACGCAGTATTTT
TRBJ1-2	TRBV5-6	.	.	CASSSSIRDTLYGYTF	TGTGCCAGCAGCTCTTCTATCCGGGACACCCTCTATGGCTACACCTTC
TRBJ1-4	TRBV5-1	.	.	CASSWGESEEKLFF	TGCGCCAGCAGCTGGGGAGAAAGCGAGGAAAAACTGTTTTTT
TRBJ2-7	TRBV5-6	.	.	CASSFFIPRRAGEQYF	TGTGCCAGCAGCTTCTTTATACCCCGGAGGGCCGGGGAGCAGTACTTC
TRBJ2-1	TRBV30	.	TRBD2	CAWSVRGGTSSNEQFF	TGTGCCTGGAGTGTACGGGGCGGGACTAGCTCCAATGAGCAGTTCTTC